This T cell receptor (beta chain) was found in a study of T cell repertoires in cytomegalovirus infection. The wider study: From public TCR beta signatures came an indication of both CMV infection and matching HLA type. Findings of the study overall: Totalled public TCR beta family frequency picked out people who carried CMV plus the relevant HLA. HLA-C-restricted, CMV-specific TCR beta clonotypes were dominant ex vivo.

This CDR3 region has 18 residues. CDR1 and CDR2 from the germline V gene are SEHNR and FQNEAQ (reference sequence). V lost 5 bases to trimming and J lost 0 bases; unmatched junction nucleotides: 12. MiXCR was run by TCRdb on the reads, yielding one entry per CDR3 protein. Counted here are approximately 170,000 distinct CDR3 sequences, approximately 17% occurring once; the ten biggest clones make up 18%. There are many counts of this clonotype. Antigen: not known. The material sequenced was CD8+ T cells from PBMCs. The genes are TRBV7-9 and TRBJ1-2, with 10 bases aligning to TRBD1. The source of this sequence is a human donor in good health (CMV status not recorded). Some clones in this sample may be carry-over from other donors' samples. The CDR3 protein is CASSLGRGQGLSNYGYTF. CDR3 DNA: TGTGCCAGCAGCCTCGGCCGGGGACAGGGGCTATCTAACTATGGCTACACCTTC.